One and the same sample provided the 23 T cell receptor beta chains below, sequenced in a study of regulatory T cells in long-lasting Graves disease. Libraries of TCR beta came from iRepertoire HTBI primers plus Arm-PCR of CDR3 regions. TCRdb re-derived calls from the multiplex PCR reads in MiXCR, one entry per CDR3 protein. The table shows roughly 420,000 distinct CDR3 sequences, with 15% to 18% occurring only once. Time point noted: newly diagnosed GD, antithyroid drugs for less than 3 months. Researchers made the TCR library from RNA that was extracted from PBMCs. The sequenced sample was peripheral blood mononuclear cells (PBMCs), obtained at new diagnosis, from a patient treated with antithyroid drugs. These receptors came from a female donor with Graves disease.

This clonotype was counted only a few times. The V gene is TRBV19, the J gene TRBJ2-5; TRBD1 is a possible D gene (5 bases). The CDR3 runs to 14 residues. Germline V gene sequence: CDR1 LNHDA, CDR2 SQIVND (reference sequence). V lost 1 base to trimming and J lost 2 bases, with 8 bases between them. CDR3 bases: TGTGCCAGTAGTATAGTCCAGGGTCAAGAGACCCAGTACTTC. Translating gives CASSIVQGQETQYF.

This clonotype was counted only a few times. The chain combines TRBV5-1 with TRBJ2-7; TRBD2 matches 7 bases. Per the germline V gene, CDR1 is SGHRS and CDR2 is YFSETQ. With V trimmed by 3 bases and J by 3 bases, 6 bases remained unmatched. The CDR3 consists of 14 residues. Here the CDR3 reads CASSSSGGHYEQYF. CDR3 DNA sequence: TGCGCCAGCAGCTCATCGGGAGGACACTACGAGCAGTACTTC.

Turning to this clonotype: Possible read error: a much larger clone is one base away. This chain uses TRBV2 with TRBJ2-5, with D maybe TRBD2 (7 bases). Germline V gene sequence: CDR1 SNHLY, CDR2 FYNNEI. Trimming shortened V by 4 bases and J by 5 bases, and 20 bases separated the two germline ends. This CDR3 is 16 amino acids long. In DNA form, the CDR3 reads TGTGCCAGCAGTGTACTAGTGGGGGGGGCCCCGGAGACCCAGTACTTC. It is translated as CASSVLVGGAPETQYF.

This clonotype was picked up many times. The chain combines TRBV28 with TRBJ2-7; the match to TRBD1 covers 7 bases. V trimming: 6 bases; J trimming: 0 bases; junction bases outside the gene matches: 5. Germline-derived CDR1 and CDR2 are MDHEN and SYDVKM. The CDR3 is 14 residues long. CDR3 region: CASRKQGSSYEQYF. The CDR3 DNA follows: TGTGCCAGCAGGAAACAGGGGAGCTCCTACGAGCAGTACTTC.

Concerning this clonotype: A much larger clonotype is one base distant, so this may be a read error. The gene calls are TRBV7-2 and TRBJ2-1, with a possible D match to TRBD2 (6 bases). The CDR3 spans 13 residues. Germline V lookup: CDR1 SGHTA, CDR2 FQGNSA. For the CDR3, the DNA is TGTGCCAACAGCACGGGAGAGTACAATGAGCAGTTCTTC. Protein sequence: CANSTGEYNEQFF.

This rearrangement joins TRBV4-1 to TRBJ1-2; no clear D. With 0 bases removed from V and 4 bases from J, the gap between germline ends came to 15 bases. The CDR3 consists of 16 residues. Germline V gives CDR1 MGHRA, CDR2 YSYEKL. CDR3: CASSQEEGIGSYGYTF. CDR3 DNA sequence: TGCGCCAGCAGCCAAGAGGAAGGGATAGGTAGCTATGGCTACACCTTC.

V usage is TRBV19 and J usage is TRBJ1-1, with TRBD1 matching 9 bases. Germline loops: CDR1 LNHDA, CDR2 SQIVND (reference sequence). The CDR3 is 14 amino acids. CDR3 residues: CASRQGGMNTEAFF. As DNA, the CDR3 is TGTGCTTCGCGACAGGGGGGCATGAACACTGAAGCTTTCTTT.

This chain uses TRBV20-1 with TRBJ1-1; possible D gene TRBD1, 6 bases. V was pared by 4 bases and J by 8 bases, with 8 bases between. Germline-derived CDR1 and CDR2 are DFQATT and SNEGSKA (reference sequence). CDR3 length: 10 residues. CDR3 bases: TGCAGTGCTACAGGGGACGAAGCTTTCTTT. It encodes CSATGDEAFF.

The sample holds many counts of this clonotype. V and J are TRBV12-3 or TRBV12-4 and TRBJ2-7, with a weak D call TRBD2 (5 bases). The CDR3 is 15 amino acids. The V gene lost 1 base and the J gene lost 3 bases, with 13 bases spanning the gap. CDR3 amino acids: CASSLGSGVRYEQYF. The DNA for the CDR3 is TGTGCCAGCAGTTTAGGAAGCGGAGTTCGCTACGAGCAGTACTTC.

The table lists this clonotype with many counts. CDR3 sequence: CAISESMVQPPSEAFF. As DNA, the CDR3 is TGTGCCATCAGTGAGTCGATGGTCCAGCCGCCTTCGGAAGCTTTCTTT. This chain connects TRBV10-3 to TRBJ1-1; no firm D call. The CDR3 loop spans 16 amino acids. Trimming removed 0 bases at V and 8 bases at J, with 19 bases between. From germline, CDR1 is ENHRY and CDR2 SYGVKD.

V and J are TRBV20-1 and TRBJ2-1, with a weak D call TRBD2 (6 bases). This CDR3 region has 14 residues. Looked up from germline, CDR1 is DFQATT and CDR2 is SNEGSKA (reference sequence). The V gene lost 6 bases and the J gene lost 0 bases, with 12 bases spanning the gap. CDR3 bases: TGCAGTGCCGGGCTAGCGAACTCCTACAATGAGCAGTTCTTC. Translation gives CSAGLANSYNEQFF.

This clonotype was detected many times. V gene TRBV29-1 combines with J gene TRBJ2-1; tentative D call: TRBD1 (7 bases). CDR1 and CDR2 from the germline V gene are SQVTM and ANQGSEA. This CDR3 spans 16 amino acids. Trimming stripped 7 bases from V and 2 bases from J, with 21 bases between. CDR3: CSAPGDSYGTYNEQFF. CDR3 coding DNA: TGCAGCGCCCCGGGGGACAGTTATGGCACCTACAATGAGCAGTTCTTC.

The chain combines TRBV7-2 with TRBJ2-7, with D perhaps TRBD2 (5 bases). This CDR3 comprises 17 residues. CDR1 is SGHTA and CDR2 is FQGNSA in the germline V gene. The V end lost 4 bases, the J end lost 0 bases, and 19 bases lay between the germline ends. The CDR3 DNA is TGTGCCAGCAGCTCTCGACTGGTTGGCGGGTTCTCCTACGAGCAGTACTTC. Protein: CASSSRLVGGFSYEQYF.

The gene calls are TRBV10-3 and TRBJ2-6, with 12 bases aligning to TRBD1. V gave up 4 bases and J gave up 1 base; unmatched junction bases: 8. Germline CDR1 reads ENHRY; CDR2 reads SYGVKD. The CDR3 is 19 amino acids. CDR3 loop: CAISGGQGAHSSGANVLTF. CDR3 sequence (DNA): TGTGCCATCAGTGGGGGACAGGGGGCGCACAGTTCTGGGGCCAACGTCCTGACTTTC.

This clonotype was counted ten times or more. The chain is built from TRBV12-3 or TRBV12-4 and TRBJ2-5; 9 bases are a match to TRBD1. This CDR3 has 16 amino acids. The junction had 6 bases not matched to a gene; V was cut back by 4 bases and J by 0 bases. CDR3 loop: CASSYTGTGHQETQYF. The DNA of the CDR3 is TGTGCCAGCAGTTATACCGGGACAGGGCACCAAGAGACCCAGTACTTC.

The CDR3 coding sequence is TGTGCCAGCAGACAACTGGGACGGTCCTACGAGCAGTACTTC. It yields the protein CASRQLGRSYEQYF. V is TRBV6-1 and J is TRBJ2-7; D may be TRBD1 or TRBD2 (5 bases each). V lost 6 bases and J lost 1, with 13 bases in between. This CDR3 comprises 14 residues. Per germline, CDR1 MNHNS and CDR2 SASEGT.

J is TRBJ2-6 and V is TRBV6-1; 9 bases are a match to TRBD1. The germline CDR1 and CDR2 sequences are MNHNS and SASEGT. V lost 4 bases, J lost 0 bases, and 7 bases stayed unmatched. The CDR3 length is 18 residues. CDR3 region: CASSARTGANSGANVLTF. In nucleotides, the CDR3 is TGTGCCAGCAGTGCCCGGACAGGGGCGAACTCTGGGGCCAACGTCCTGACTTTC.

This clonotype has ten or more counts. This CDR3 reads CASTIRRGHEQFF. The CDR3, as DNA: TGTGCCAGCACGATCAGGAGAGGCCATGAGCAGTTCTTC. The chain has TRBV6-1 and TRBJ2-1, with unresolved D. V was cut by 7 bases and J by 8 bases, with 15 bases left in between. Germline V CDR1 and CDR2: MNHNS, SASEGT. The CDR3 totals 13 residues.

This clonotype was detected a few times. The rearrangement uses TRBV27 and TRBJ1-2; 10 bases agree with TRBD1. This CDR3 is 15 amino acids long. The V gene's germline CDR1 is MNHEY and CDR2 SMNVEV (reference sequence). J was trimmed by 6 bases and V by 5 bases; bases with no gene match: 9. Here the CDR3 reads CASSTDRGYEHGYTF. The DNA for the CDR3 is TGTGCCAGCAGTACGGACAGGGGGTACGAACATGGCTACACCTTC.

A word on this clonotype: This is likely an artifact of a read error, given a far larger clone one base away. The chain couples TRBV12-3 or TRBV12-4 to TRBJ2-1; either TRBD1 or TRBD2 may fit D (5 bases each). This CDR3 spans 16 amino acids. Trimming pared 6 bases from V and 3 bases from J, leaving 18 bases between. Written as DNA, the CDR3 is TGTGCCAGCAGCCCACAGCGGTCTCAGGGCTACAATGAGCAGTTCTTC. Translated, it gives CASSPQRSQGYNEQFF.

CDR3 sequence: CASSQGTGKEAFF. As DNA, the CDR3 is TGTGCCAGCAGCCAAGGGACCGGGAAGGAGGCTTTCTTT. The chain employs TRBV3-1 and TRBJ1-1; no clear D gene. Germline CDR1 is LGHDT and CDR2 is YNNKEL (reference sequence). V lost 1 base to trimming and J lost 11 bases, with 14 bases between them. The CDR3 has 13 residues.

This clonotype came up a few times. The chain couples TRBV7-2 to TRBJ2-1; 13 bases match TRBD2. The CDR3 has 16 amino acids. Germline values: CDR1 SGHTA, CDR2 FQGNSA. V gave up 5 bases and J gave up 2 bases; unmatched junction bases: 3. DNA of the CDR3: TGTGCCAGCAGCGTTACTAGCGGGGGGGCCTACAATGAGCAGTTCTTC. It yields the protein CASSVTSGGAYNEQFF.

This clonotype was seen at least ten times. The chain employs TRBV12-5 and TRBJ1-1, with D hard to call. This CDR3 spans 13 amino acids. The germline gives CDR1 LGHNT, CDR2 FRNRAP. V dropped 4 bases and J dropped 1 base, with 7 bases sitting between them. The DNA for the CDR3 is TGTGCTAGTGGTTATGATCAGAACACTGAAGCTTTCTTT. Translation: CASGYDQNTEAFF.